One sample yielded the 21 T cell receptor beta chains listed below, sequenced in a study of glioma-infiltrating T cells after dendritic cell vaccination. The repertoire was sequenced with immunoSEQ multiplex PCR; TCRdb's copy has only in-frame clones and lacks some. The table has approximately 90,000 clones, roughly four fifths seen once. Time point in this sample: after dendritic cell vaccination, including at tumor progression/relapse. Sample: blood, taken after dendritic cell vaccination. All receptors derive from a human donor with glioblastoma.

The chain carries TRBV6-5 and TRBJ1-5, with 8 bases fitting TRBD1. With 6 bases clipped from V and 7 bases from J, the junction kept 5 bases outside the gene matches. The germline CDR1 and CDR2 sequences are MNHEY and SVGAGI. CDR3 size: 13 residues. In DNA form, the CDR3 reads TGTGCCAGCAGAGGACAGGGAGGACAGCCCCAGCATTTT. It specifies CASRGQGGQPQHF.

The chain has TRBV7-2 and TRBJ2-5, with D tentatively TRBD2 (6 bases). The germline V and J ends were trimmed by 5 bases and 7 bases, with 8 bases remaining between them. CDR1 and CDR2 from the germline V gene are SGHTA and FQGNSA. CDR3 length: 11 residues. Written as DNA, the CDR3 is TGTGCCAGCAGCGCGGGGCTGACCCAGTACTTC. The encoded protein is CASSAGLTQYF. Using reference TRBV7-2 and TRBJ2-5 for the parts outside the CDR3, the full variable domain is GAGVSQSPSNKVTEKGKDVELRCDPISGHTALYWYRQSLGQGLEFLIYFQGNSAPDKSGLPSDRFSAERTGGSVSTLTIQRTQQEDSAVYLCASSAGLTQYFGPGTRLLVL.

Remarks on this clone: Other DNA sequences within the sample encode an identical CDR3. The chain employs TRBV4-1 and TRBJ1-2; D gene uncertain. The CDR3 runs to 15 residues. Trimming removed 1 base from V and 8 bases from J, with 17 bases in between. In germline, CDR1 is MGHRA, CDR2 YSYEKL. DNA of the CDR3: TGCGCCAGCAGCCAAGGAGCGACCGAAGCTGGGGGCTACACCTTC. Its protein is CASSQGATEAGGYTF.

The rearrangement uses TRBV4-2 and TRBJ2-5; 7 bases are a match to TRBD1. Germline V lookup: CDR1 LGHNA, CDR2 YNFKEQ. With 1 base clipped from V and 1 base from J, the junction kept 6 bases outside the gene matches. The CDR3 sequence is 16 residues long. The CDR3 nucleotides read TGTGCCAGCAGCCAAGTATGGGACAGCGGCCAAGAGACCCAGTACTTC. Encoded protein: CASSQVWDSGQETQYF.

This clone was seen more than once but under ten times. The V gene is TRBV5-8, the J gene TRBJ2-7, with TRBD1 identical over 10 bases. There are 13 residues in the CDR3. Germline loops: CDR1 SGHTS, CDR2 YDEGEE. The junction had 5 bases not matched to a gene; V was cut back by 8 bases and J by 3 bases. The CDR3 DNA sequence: TGTGCCAGAGGGGACAGGGGTTTCTACGAGCAGTACGTC. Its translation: CARGDRGFYEQYV.

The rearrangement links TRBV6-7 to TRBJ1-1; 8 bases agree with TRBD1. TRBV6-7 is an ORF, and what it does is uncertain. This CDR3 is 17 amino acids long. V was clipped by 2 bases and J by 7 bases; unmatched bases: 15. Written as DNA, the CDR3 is TGTGCCAGCAGTTACGCAGGACAGGGTCGACTACCGGTTGAAGCTTTCTTT. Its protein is CASSYAGQGRLPVEAFF.

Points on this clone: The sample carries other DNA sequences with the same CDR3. The DNA of the CDR3 is TGCGCCAGCAGCTTGGCCGGGGGAGAGACCCAGTACTTC. Amino acid sequence: CASSLAGGETQYF. This chain joins TRBV5-1 and TRBJ2-5, with D perhaps TRBD2 (6 bases). CDR1 and CDR2 from the germline V gene are SGHRS and YFSETQ. V was pared by 0 bases and J by 4 bases, with 7 bases between. The CDR3 runs to 13 residues.

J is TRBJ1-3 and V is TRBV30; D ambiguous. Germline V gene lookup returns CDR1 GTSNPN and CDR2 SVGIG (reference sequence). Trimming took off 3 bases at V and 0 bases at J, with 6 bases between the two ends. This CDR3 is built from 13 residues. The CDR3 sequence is CAWRRVSGNTIYF. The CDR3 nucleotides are TGTGCCTGGAGGCGGGTCTCTGGAAACACCATATATTTT.

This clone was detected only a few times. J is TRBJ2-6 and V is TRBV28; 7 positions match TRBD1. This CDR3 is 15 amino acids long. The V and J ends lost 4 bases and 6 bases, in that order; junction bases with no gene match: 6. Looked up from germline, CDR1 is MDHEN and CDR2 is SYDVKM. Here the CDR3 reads CASSSSGGSANVLTF. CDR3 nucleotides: TGTGCCAGCAGTTCTTCAGGGGGATCGGCCAACGTCCTGACTTTC.

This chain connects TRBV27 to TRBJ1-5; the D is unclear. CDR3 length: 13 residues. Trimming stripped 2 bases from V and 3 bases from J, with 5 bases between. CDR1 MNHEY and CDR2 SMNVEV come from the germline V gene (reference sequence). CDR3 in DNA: TGTGCCAGCAGTTTAACTTTCAATCAGCCCCAGCATTTT. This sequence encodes CASSLTFNQPQHF.

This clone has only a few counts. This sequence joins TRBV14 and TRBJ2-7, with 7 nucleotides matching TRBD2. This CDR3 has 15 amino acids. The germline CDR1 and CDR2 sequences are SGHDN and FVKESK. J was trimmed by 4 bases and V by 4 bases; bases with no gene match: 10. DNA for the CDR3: TGTGCCAGCAGCCGCCACTCATCGGGGGGATACGAGCAGTACTTC. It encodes CASSRHSSGGYEQYF.

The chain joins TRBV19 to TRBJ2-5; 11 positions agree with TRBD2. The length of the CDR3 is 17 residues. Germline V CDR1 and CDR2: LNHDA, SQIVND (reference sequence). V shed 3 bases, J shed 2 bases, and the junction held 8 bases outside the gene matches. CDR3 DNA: TGTGCCAGTAGTATCTGGCTAGCGGGGGGCCTTCAAGAGACCCAGTACTTC. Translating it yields CASSIWLAGGLQETQYF.

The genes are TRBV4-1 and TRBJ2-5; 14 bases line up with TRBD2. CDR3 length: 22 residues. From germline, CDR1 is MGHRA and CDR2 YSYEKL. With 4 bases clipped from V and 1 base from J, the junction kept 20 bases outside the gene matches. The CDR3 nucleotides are TGCGCCAGCAGCCCAACACCGGGGGGTCAGGGACTAGCGGGGGCTAGCCAAGAGACCCAGTACTTC. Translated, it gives CASSPTPGGQGLAGASQETQYF.

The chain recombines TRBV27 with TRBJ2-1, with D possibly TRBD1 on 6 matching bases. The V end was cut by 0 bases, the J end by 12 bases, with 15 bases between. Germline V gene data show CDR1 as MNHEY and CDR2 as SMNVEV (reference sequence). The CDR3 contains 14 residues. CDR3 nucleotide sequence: TGTGCCAGCAGTTTATCGAATAAGGTCAGGGGGCAGTTCTTC. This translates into CASSLSNKVRGQFF.

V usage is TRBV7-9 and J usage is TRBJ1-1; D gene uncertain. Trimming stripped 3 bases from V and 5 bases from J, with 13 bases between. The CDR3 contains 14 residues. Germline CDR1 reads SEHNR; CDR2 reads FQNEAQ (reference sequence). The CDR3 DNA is TGTGCCAGCAGCTTCCGCCTGGGCGGGACTGAAGCTTTCTTT. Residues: CASSFRLGGTEAFF.

The CDR3 coding sequence is TGCGCCAGCAGCCCGACAGGGGGTCAGGGCTACACCTTC. Its protein product is CASSPTGGQGYTF. The chain is built from TRBV5-1 and TRBJ1-2, with 9 bases lining up with TRBD1. The junction had 6 bases not matched to a gene; V was cut back by 4 bases and J by 8 bases. CDR1 is SGHRS and CDR2 is YFSETQ in the germline V gene. This CDR3 is built from 13 residues.

The CDR3 here is CASSRGQGYGYTF. In DNA, the CDR3 is TGTGCCAGCAGCCGAGGACAGGGCTATGGCTACACCTTC. V usage is TRBV28 and J usage is TRBJ1-2; TRBD1 agrees at 8 bases. V lost 6 bases, J lost 4 bases, and 4 bases stayed unmatched. Germline V gene data show CDR1 as MDHEN and CDR2 as SYDVKM. The CDR3 runs to 13 residues.

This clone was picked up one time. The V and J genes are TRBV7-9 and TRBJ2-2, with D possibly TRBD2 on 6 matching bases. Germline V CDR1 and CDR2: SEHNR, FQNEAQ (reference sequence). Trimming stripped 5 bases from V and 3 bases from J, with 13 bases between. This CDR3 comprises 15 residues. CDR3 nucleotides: TGTGCCAGCAGCCCACGGGGGACGGACACCGGGGAGCTGTTTTTT. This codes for CASSPRGTDTGELFF. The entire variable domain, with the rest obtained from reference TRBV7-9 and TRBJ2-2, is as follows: DTGVSQNPRHKITKRGQNVTFRCDPISEHNRLYWYRQTLGQGPEFLTYFQNEAQLEKSRLLSDRFSAERPKGSFSTLEIQRTEQGDSAMYLCASSPRGTDTGELFFGEGSRLTVL.

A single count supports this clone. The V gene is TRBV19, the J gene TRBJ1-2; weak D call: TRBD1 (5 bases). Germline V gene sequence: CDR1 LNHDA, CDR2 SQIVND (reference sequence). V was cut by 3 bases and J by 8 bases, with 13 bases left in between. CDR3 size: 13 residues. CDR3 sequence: CASSILGQSGYTF. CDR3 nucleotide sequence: TGTGCCAGTAGTATTCTGGGGCAAAGCGGCTACACCTTC. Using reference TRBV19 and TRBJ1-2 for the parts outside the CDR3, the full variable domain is DGGITQSPKYLFRKEGQNVTLSCEQNLNHDAMYWYRQDPGQGLRLIYYSQIVNDFQKGDIAEGYSVSREKKESFPLTVTSAQKNPTAFYLCASSILGQSGYTFGSGTRLTVV.

The CDR3 reads CASSQQTGGFTEAFF. CDR3 DNA sequence: TGTGCCAGCAGCCAGCAGACAGGGGGCTTCACTGAAGCTTTCTTT. The V call is TRBV4-2, the J call TRBJ1-1; 10 nucleotides align to TRBD1. The CDR3 extends over 15 amino acids. The ends lost 3 bases at V and 4 bases at J; junction bases unmatched: 5. The V gene's germline CDR1 is LGHNA and CDR2 YNFKEQ.

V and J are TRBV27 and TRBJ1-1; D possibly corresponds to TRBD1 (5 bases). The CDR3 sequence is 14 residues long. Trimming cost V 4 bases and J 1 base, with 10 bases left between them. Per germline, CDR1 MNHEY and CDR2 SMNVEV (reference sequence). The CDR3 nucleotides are TGTGCCAGCAGTTCAAGGACAAGGAACACTGAAGCTTTCTTT. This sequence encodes CASSSRTRNTEAFF.